The next 6 T cell receptor beta chains were all read from a single sample in a study of chemoradiotherapy in HPV16-positive cancers (dated by TCRdb to between 2020 and 2023). Receptors were amplified or captured by the immunoSEQ multiplex PCR assay. Imported from immuneACCESS, the table was reduced by TCRdb to in-frame sequences with V and J called. These copies leave out some clones; in studies compared against another copy, an unresolved V gene accounts for under half, and the cause of the remainder is not known. Here the sample has around 30,000 clones; approximately 91% occur a single time. The ten largest clonotypes hold approximately 22% of the sample. The sequences come from blood, collected from a patient who underwent chemoradiotherapy. These receptors originate from a human donor with HPV-associated anogenital cancer.

V usage is TRBV7-4 and J usage is TRBJ1-3; TRBD1 might be the D (5 bases). The CDR3 spans 18 residues. The germline V gene has CDR1 SGHVT and CDR2 SQSDAQ. Trimming removed 4 bases at V and 1 base at J, with 20 bases between. The CDR3 region has the DNA TGTGCCAGCAGCTGGCACTCCGGGACGCACCCTTCTGGAAACACCATATATTTT. Translation: CASSWHSGTHPSGNTIYF.

The chain joins TRBV5-1 to TRBJ2-1; maybe TRBD2 (6 bases). Per the germline V gene, CDR1 is SGHRS and CDR2 is YFSETQ. The V and J ends lost 0 bases and 9 bases respectively, with 13 bases between them. CDR3 length: 14 amino acids. CDR3 amino acids: CASSLASSVGEQFF. The CDR3 bases are TGCGCCAGCAGCTTGGCGTCTAGCGTAGGTGAGCAGTTCTTC.

This chain uses TRBV19 with TRBJ2-7, with a possible D match to TRBD2 (5 bases). Trimming removed 5 bases at V and 0 bases at J, with 14 bases between. CDR1 and CDR2 from the germline V gene are LNHDA and SQIVND (reference sequence). CDR3 length equals 15 residues. The CDR3, as DNA: TGTGCCAGTAGTCCGAGGACTCTTCTCTCCTACGAGCAGTACTTC. Translating it yields CASSPRTLLSYEQYF.

V is TRBV18 and J is TRBJ2-6; D is unresolved. This CDR3 region has 13 residues. Germline CDR1 is KGHSH and CDR2 is LQKENI. Trimming cost V 5 bases and J 2 bases, with 4 bases left between them. The DNA of the CDR3 is TGTGCCAGCTCAGAAACTGGGGCCAACGTCCTGACTTTC. It specifies CASSETGANVLTF.

The table lists this clone with a count of one. The chain combines TRBV4-1 with TRBJ1-6, with D possibly TRBD1 on 5 matching bases. The CDR3 has 15 residues. With 3 bases removed from V and 4 bases from J, the gap between germline ends came to 10 bases. The germline CDR1 and CDR2 sequences are MGHRA and YSYEKL. The CDR3 nucleotides read TGCGCCAGCAGCCAGGCAACAGGTTATAATTCACCCCTCCACTTT. It yields the protein CASSQATGYNSPLHF.

The chain is built from TRBV7-8 and TRBJ1-5; a weak D match, TRBD1 (5 bases). The germline V and J ends were trimmed by 3 bases and 7 bases, with 13 bases remaining between them. Germline V gene data show CDR1 as SGHVS and CDR2 as FQNEAQ. This CDR3 region has 14 residues. The CDR3 reads CASSFEGLRQPQHF. CDR3 sequence (DNA): TGTGCCAGCAGCTTTGAGGGGCTTCGGCAGCCCCAGCATTTT.